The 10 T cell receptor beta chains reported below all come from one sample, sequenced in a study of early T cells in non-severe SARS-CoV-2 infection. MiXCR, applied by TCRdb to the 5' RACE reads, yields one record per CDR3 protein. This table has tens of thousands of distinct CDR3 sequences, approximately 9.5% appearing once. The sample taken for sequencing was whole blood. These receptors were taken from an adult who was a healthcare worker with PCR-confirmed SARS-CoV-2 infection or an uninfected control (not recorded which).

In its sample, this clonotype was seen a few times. The CDR3 loop is CSVEMDNYEQYF. In DNA form, the CDR3 reads TGCAGCGTTGAAATGGATAACTACGAGCAGTACTTC. The chain joins TRBV29-1 to TRBJ2-7; D is unresolved. Trimming removed 2 bases from V and 3 bases from J, with 8 bases in between. This CDR3 spans 12 amino acids. Germline V gene sequence: CDR1 SQVTM, CDR2 ANQGSEA.

The CDR3 nucleotides read TGTGCCAGCAGCGTAGCTAGCGACTTCTCCTACAATGAGCAGTTCTTC. Its protein product is CASSVASDFSYNEQFF. This sequence joins TRBV9 and TRBJ2-1; possible D gene TRBD2, 6 bases. The CDR3 consists of 16 residues. Germline lookup yields CDR1 SGDLS and CDR2 YYNGEE. The ends were cut back, 0 bases at V and 0 bases at J, with 10 bases in the middle. Based on the CDR3 plus reference TRBV9 and TRBJ2-1, the full variable domain is DSGVTQTPKHLITATGQRVTLRCSPRSGDLSVYWYQQSLDQGLQFLIQYYNGEERAKGNILERFSAQQFPDLHSELNLSSLELGDSALYFCASSVASDFSYNEQFFGPGTRLTVL.

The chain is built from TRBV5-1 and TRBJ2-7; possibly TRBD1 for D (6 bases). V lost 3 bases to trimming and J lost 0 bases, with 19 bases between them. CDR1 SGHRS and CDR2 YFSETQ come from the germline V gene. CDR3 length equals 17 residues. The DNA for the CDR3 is TGCGCCAGCAGCTACTTAGCCCAGGGGACAAACTCCTACGAGCAGTACTTC. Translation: CASSYLAQGTNSYEQYF.

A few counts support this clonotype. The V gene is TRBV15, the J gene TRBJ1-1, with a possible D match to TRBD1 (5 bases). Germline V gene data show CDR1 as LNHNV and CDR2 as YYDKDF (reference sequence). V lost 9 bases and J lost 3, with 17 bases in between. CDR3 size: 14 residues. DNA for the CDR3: TGTGCCACTCAGCGGGGGGTCCAAGACACTGAAGCTTTCTTT. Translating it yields CATQRGVQDTEAFF.

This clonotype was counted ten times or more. The CDR3 spells CSVEDYPGGNEQFF. Written as DNA, the CDR3 is TGCAGCGTTGAAGATTACCCGGGAGGAAATGAGCAGTTCTTC. The V call is TRBV29-1, the J call TRBJ2-1, with 7 bases fitting TRBD2. J lost 7 bases, V lost 0 bases, and 6 bases had no gene match. There are 14 residues in the CDR3. Germline V lookup: CDR1 SQVTM, CDR2 ANQGSEA.

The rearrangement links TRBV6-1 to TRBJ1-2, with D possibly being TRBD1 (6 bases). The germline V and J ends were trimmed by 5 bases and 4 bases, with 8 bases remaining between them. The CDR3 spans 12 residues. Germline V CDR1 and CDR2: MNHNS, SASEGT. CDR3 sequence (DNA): TGTGCCAGCAGTCAGGGGACCTATGGCTACACCTTC. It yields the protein CASSQGTYGYTF.

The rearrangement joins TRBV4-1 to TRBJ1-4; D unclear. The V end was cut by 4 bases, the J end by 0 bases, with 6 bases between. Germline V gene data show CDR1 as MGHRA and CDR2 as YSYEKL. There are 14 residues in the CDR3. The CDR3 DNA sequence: TGCGCCAGCAGCCTGAGATCAACTAATGAAAAACTGTTTTTT. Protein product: CASSLRSTNEKLFF.

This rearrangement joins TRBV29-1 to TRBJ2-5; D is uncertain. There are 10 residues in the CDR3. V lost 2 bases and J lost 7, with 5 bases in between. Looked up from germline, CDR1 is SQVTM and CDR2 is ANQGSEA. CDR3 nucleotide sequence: TGCAGCGTTGAATTGGCGACCCAGTACTTC. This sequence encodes CSVELATQYF.

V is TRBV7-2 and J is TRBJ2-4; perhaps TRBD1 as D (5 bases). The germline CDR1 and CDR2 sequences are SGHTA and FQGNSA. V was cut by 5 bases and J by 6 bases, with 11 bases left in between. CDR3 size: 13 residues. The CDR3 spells CASSPRQRNIQYF. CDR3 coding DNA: TGTGCCAGCAGCCCGAGACAGAGAAACATTCAGTACTTC.

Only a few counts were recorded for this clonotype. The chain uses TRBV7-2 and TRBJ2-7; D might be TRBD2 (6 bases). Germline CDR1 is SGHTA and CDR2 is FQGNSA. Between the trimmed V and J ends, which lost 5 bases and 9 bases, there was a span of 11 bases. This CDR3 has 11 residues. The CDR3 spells CASSLTGGQYF. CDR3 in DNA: TGTGCCAGCAGCCTAACCGGGGGGCAGTACTTC.